This TCR beta chain was observed in a study of response to subunit inactivated influenza vaccine. Points from the study as a whole: The authors put forward the suggestion that each seasonal influenza vaccination may bring in only a limited number of new T cells.

Comments on this clonotype: The antigen is undetermined.

The CDR3 extends over 12 amino acids. In germline, CDR1 is MDHEN, CDR2 SYDVKM. With 10 bases removed from V and 6 bases from J, the gap between germline ends came to 13 bases. TCRdb analysed the RT-PCR reads with MiXCR anew, one entry per CDR3 protein. The data show around 710,000 distinct CDR3 sequences, over 11% seen once. The sequencing used PBMCs from blood, collected 14 days before vaccination. This receptor was taken from a man aged 45 to 65 who received an inactivated influenza vaccine. The V gene is TRBV28, the J gene TRBJ2-1, with D tentatively TRBD1 (5 bases). The CDR3 nucleotides read TGTGCCACCGAGTTTCAGGGCAATGAGCAGTTCTTC. This gives the protein CATEFQGNEQFF.